This section outlines one T cell receptor beta chain sequence together with its context. Its antigen is not known. The record originates from a study of vaccination effects on CD4 cells after COVID-19. Across the study: Both of the two convalescent patients gave a sample, one 16 days and one a week before vaccination.

Clones were sequenced by immunoSEQ multiplex PCR, and TCRdb holds only the in-frame ones, with some missing. The sample includes 20,000 to 30,000 clones, approximately 62% of them seen just once. This CDR3 comprises 14 residues. Trimming took off 6 bases at V and 0 bases at J, with 9 bases between the two ends. CDR1 and CDR2 from the germline V gene are SNHLY and FYNNEI. ViraFEST used viral peptide pools to expand antigen-specific CD4+ T cells before sequencing. A 10-day culture period preceded the isolation of CD4+ T cells. By PCR, the person was confirmed to have had SARS-CoV-2 infection between March and December 2020. Both day 3 and day 7 saw half the medium replaced with IL-2 medium.

The origin of this receptor is a human donor who had a prior SARS-CoV-2 infection. The V gene is TRBV2, the J gene TRBJ2-1; no reliable D call. The material was CD4+ T cells from PBMCs cultured with SARS-CoV-2 spike peptides, obtained before COVID-19 vaccination. In DNA form, the CDR3 reads TGTGCCAGCAGGCCCCGAGCCTCCTACAATGAGCAGTTCTTC. It specifies CASRPRASYNEQFF.